The clone carrying this T cell receptor beta chain has a single count. Its target is not known. This sample was taken from a study of CD8+ T cells in alopecia areata. Study conclusions and caveats: The study also sequences resident alphabeta T cells of normal skin in scalp samples. Researchers report lesional scalp, most notably alopecia totalis/universalis, outstripped normal scalp in clonality.

This CDR3 has 16 amino acids. CDR1 and CDR2 (germline): SGDLS, YYNGEE. Deletions cut 4 bases from V and 4 bases from J, with 20 bases between. As the sequencing template, cDNA was produced by extracting RNA and reverse transcribing it. Profiling relied on immunoSEQ multiplex PCR, and the TCRdb table lists in-frame clones only, not all of them. This sample has around 100,000 clones, with about 60% found just once. The sample taken for sequencing was CD4+ T cells sorted from blood. The sequence came from a human donor in good health. The chain uses TRBV9 and TRBJ1-2, with a weak D call TRBD1 (6 bases). This CDR3 is CASSRKGAGARYGYTF. CDR3 nucleotides: TGTGCCAGCAGCCGTAAAGGGGCGGGGGCCCGCTATGGCTACACCTTC. The full variable domain, completed using reference TRBV9 and TRBJ1-2, is DSGVTQTPKHLITATGQRVTLRCSPRSGDLSVYWYQQSLDQGLQFLIQYYNGEERAKGNILERFSAQQFPDLHSELNLSSLELGDSALYFCASSRKGAGARYGYTFGSGTRLTVV.